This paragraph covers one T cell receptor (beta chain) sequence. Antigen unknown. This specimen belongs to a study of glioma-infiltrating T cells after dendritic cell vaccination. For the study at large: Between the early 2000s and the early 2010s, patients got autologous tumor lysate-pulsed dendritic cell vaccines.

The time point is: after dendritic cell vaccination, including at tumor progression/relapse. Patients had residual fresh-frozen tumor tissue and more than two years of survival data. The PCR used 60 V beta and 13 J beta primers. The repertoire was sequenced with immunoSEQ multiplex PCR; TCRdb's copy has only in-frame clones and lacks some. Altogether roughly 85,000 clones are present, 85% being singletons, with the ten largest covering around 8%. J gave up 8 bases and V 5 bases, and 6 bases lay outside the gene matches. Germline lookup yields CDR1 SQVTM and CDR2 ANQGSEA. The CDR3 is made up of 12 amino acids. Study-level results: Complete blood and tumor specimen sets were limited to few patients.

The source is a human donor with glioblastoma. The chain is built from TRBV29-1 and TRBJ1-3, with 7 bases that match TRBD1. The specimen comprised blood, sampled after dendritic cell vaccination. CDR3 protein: CSVRQGRDTIYF. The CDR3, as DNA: TGCAGCGTTCGACAGGGTAGAGACACCATATATTTT.